These 8 T cell receptor beta chains originate from one sample sequenced in a study of blood T cell repertoires in COVID-19 (TCRdb year 2020). Libraries came from the immunoSEQ multiplex PCR assay. TCRdb provides this immuneACCESS table in a form limited to in-frame rearrangements. Some clones are lacking; in checked studies, under half of them reflect an unresolved V gene, and why the rest are absent is not known. The sample includes a few hundred thousand clones, with approximately 85% observed a single time. Approximately 4.2% of the sample rests with the top ten. Sequenced sample: PBMCs or T cells enriched from blood (not recorded which). The origin of the receptors is a woman in her twenties or thirties who had recovered from COVID-19.

V is TRBV10-1 and J is TRBJ2-7; D is unresolved. Germline V gene sequence: CDR1 WNHNN, CDR2 SYGVQD (reference sequence). The CDR3 has 9 amino acids. Trimming stripped 7 bases from V and 9 bases from J, with 7 bases between. Here the CDR3 reads CASTLGQYF. The DNA for the CDR3 is TGCGCCAGCACACTCGGGCAGTACTTC.

The chain employs TRBV28 and TRBJ1-2; 9 bases are shared with TRBD1. CDR1 is MDHEN, CDR2 SYDVKM, per germline. The length of the CDR3 is 14 residues. After removal of 5 bases from V and 4 bases from J, the junction contained 5 bases not matched to a gene. The CDR3 nucleotides are TGTGCCAGCAGTCTGGGACAGGGCGCCTATGGCTACACCTTC. Translation: CASSLGQGAYGYTF.

J is TRBJ1-5 and V is TRBV15; TRBD1 matches at 8 bases. With 5 bases clipped from V and 4 bases from J, the junction kept 10 bases outside the gene matches. From germline, CDR1 is LNHNV and CDR2 YYDKDF (reference sequence). The CDR3 spans 16 residues. The CDR3 region has the DNA TGTGCCACCAGCGGGCCTAGCACAGGGGGGAATCAGCCCCAGCATTTT. This translates into CATSGPSTGGNQPQHF.

The chain employs TRBV3-1 (or the pseudogene TRBV3-2) and TRBJ2-5; 14 bases align to TRBD2. Losses at the gene ends were 3 bases for V and 5 bases for J; bases not matched to a gene: 5. The CDR3 has 16 amino acids. From germline, CDR1 is LGHDT and CDR2 YNNKEL (reference sequence). DNA for the CDR3: TGTGCCAGCAGCCACGGGACTAGCGGGAGTCGTGAGACCCAGTACTTC. It is translated as CASSHGTSGSRETQYF.

The gene calls are TRBV28 and TRBJ2-5; possible D gene TRBD1, 6 bases. Germline CDR1 and CDR2: MDHEN and SYDVKM. The CDR3 is 15 amino acids. The V end lost 10 bases, the J end lost 1 base, and 19 bases lay between the germline ends. CDR3 nucleotide sequence: TGTGCCACCTCAGGGCATGGACAGCTCCAAGAGACCCAGTACTTC. Amino acid sequence: CATSGHGQLQETQYF.

A single count supports this clone. This chain connects TRBV24-1 to TRBJ2-7; 7 nucleotides align to TRBD2. Per germline, CDR1 KGHDR and CDR2 SFDVKD. This CDR3 region has 16 residues. Trimming at V came to 2 bases and at J to 1 base, leaving 7 bases not matched to a gene. The CDR3 DNA reads as TGTGCCACCAGTGATTCGGGGGGAGGGACGTCCTACGAGCAGTACTTC. Residues: CATSDSGGGTSYEQYF.

This clone turned up a few times. The chain joins TRBV28 to TRBJ1-2, with TRBD1 matching over 7 bases. Trimming removed 5 bases from V and 1 base from J; junction bases left unmatched: 7. Germline values: CDR1 MDHEN, CDR2 SYDVKM. This CDR3 has 15 amino acids. For the CDR3, the DNA is TGTGCCAGCAGTGCCGGGACAGCCCTTAACTATGGCTACACCTTC. This gives the protein CASSAGTALNYGYTF.

The genes are TRBV19 and TRBJ1-2; D gene uncertain. Germline CDR1 and CDR2: LNHDA and SQIVND (reference sequence). V lost 9 bases and J lost 0, with 5 bases in between. The CDR3 spans 11 residues. Here the CDR3 DNA reads TGTGCCAGCCGAGCTAACTATGGCTACACCTTC. Translating gives CASRANYGYTF.